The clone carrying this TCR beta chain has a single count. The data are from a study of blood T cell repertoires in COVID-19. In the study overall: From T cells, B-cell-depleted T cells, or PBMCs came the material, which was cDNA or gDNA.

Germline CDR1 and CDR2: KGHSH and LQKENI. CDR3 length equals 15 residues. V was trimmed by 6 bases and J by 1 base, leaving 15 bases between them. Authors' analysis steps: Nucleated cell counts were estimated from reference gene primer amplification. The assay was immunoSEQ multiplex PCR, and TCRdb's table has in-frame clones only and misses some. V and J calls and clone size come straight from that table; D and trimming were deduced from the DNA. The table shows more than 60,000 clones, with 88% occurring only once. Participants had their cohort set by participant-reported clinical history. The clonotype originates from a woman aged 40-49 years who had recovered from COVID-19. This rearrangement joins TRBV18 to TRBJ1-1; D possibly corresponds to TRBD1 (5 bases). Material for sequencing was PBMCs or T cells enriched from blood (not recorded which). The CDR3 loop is CASSLGGAKNTEAFF. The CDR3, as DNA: TGTGCCAGCTCTCTCGGTGGGGCTAAGAACACTGAAGCTTTCTTT.